These 30 T cell receptor beta chains came from one sample sequenced in a study of OX40 agonist ivuxolimab in advanced cancers. Clones were sequenced by immunoSEQ multiplex PCR, and TCRdb holds only the in-frame ones, with some missing. Here the sample spans 43,000 or so clones, about 88% being singletons. Source: CD4+ or CD8+ T cells sorted from blood, taken in a trial of the OX40 agonist ivuxolimab. The receptors come from an adult with an advanced solid tumor such as melanoma, head and neck, liver or kidney cancer.

V and J are TRBV5-3 and TRBJ2-7; perhaps TRBD1 as D (7 bases). TRBV5-3 has ORF status, its function being uncertain. The CDR3 runs 15 residues. Trimming shortened V by 8 bases and J by 2 bases, and 20 bases separated the two germline ends. The CDR3 DNA sequence: TGTGCCAGCAGCAGGAGACAGGGAGGTCCCTACGAGCAGTACTTC. It encodes CASSRRQGGPYEQYF.

This clone was observed a handful of times. The chain has TRBV28 and TRBJ2-3; D remains unclear. The germline CDR1 and CDR2 sequences are MDHEN and SYDVKM. V shed 8 bases and J shed 6 bases, with 9 bases lying between them. This CDR3 region has 11 residues. The CDR3 DNA sequence: TGTGCCAGCCTAGGGTTCGATACGCAGTATTTT. Its translation: CASLGFDTQYF.

V and J are TRBV6-4 and TRBJ2-1; D unresolved. CDR1 and CDR2 from the germline V gene are MRHNA and SNTAGT. Trimming took off 6 bases at V and 0 bases at J, with 12 bases between the two ends. The CDR3 has 15 residues. As DNA, the CDR3 is TGTGCCAGCAGCCCCCAGCTAAGCTCCTACAATGAGCAGTTCTTC. It is translated as CASSPQLSSYNEQFF.

The chain uses TRBV7-2 and TRBJ2-7; 12 bases agree with TRBD2. The CDR3 extends over 16 amino acids. The V and J ends lost 5 bases and 6 bases, in that order; junction bases with no gene match: 11. The germline V gene encodes CDR1 SGHTA and CDR2 FQGNSA. The CDR3 DNA is TGTGCCAGCAGCATAAGACTAGCGGGAGTTCCGGGCGAGCAGTACTTC. This sequence encodes CASSIRLAGVPGEQYF.

The rearrangement links TRBV11-3 to TRBJ2-2, with 10 bases identical to TRBD1. The CDR3 consists of 15 residues. Germline assignment: CDR1 SGHNT and CDR2 YENEEA. V shed 1 base, J shed 6 bases, and the junction held 2 bases outside the gene matches. The CDR3 DNA reads TGTGCCAGCAGCTTAGGACAGGGGGCGCCCGGGGAGCTGTTTTTT. Translation: CASSLGQGAPGELFF.

The gene calls are TRBV19 and TRBJ2-7, with 9 bases that match TRBD1. CDR3 length: 16 amino acids. V gave up 4 bases and J gave up 2 bases; unmatched junction bases: 9. The germline V gene has CDR1 LNHDA and CDR2 SQIVND (reference sequence). CDR3 in amino acids: CASSTTDRGLAYEQYF. The DNA for the CDR3 is TGTGCCAGTAGTACCACGGACAGGGGCCTCGCCTACGAGCAGTACTTC.

This clone showed up just once. This chain links TRBV21-1 with TRBJ2-1; no check of the table's D call, TRBD1, against the DNA was made. TRBV21-1 corresponds to a pseudogene. This CDR3 has 15 amino acids. CDR3 sequence reads: CASSKQDRYLNEQFF. CDR3 sequence (DNA): TGTGCCAGCAGCAAACAGGACAGATACCTCAATGAGCAGTTCTTC.

The CDR3 DNA reads as TGTGCCAGCAGCGTAGAAGGGTTTTGGGCAGATACGCAGTATTTT. It codes for CASSVEGFWADTQYF. This chain connects TRBV9 to TRBJ2-3; D call uncertain. Germline V lookup: CDR1 SGDLS, CDR2 YYNGEE. This CDR3 has 15 amino acids. Deletions cut 0 bases from V and 4 bases from J, with 12 bases between.

The V and J genes are TRBV6-8 and TRBJ2-5; D is unresolved. Trimming cost V 2 bases and J 5 bases, with 6 bases left between them. CDR3 length equals 12 residues. Germline CDR1 MNHGY, CDR2 SAAAGT. This CDR3 is CASSYDGETQYF. The DNA of the CDR3 is TGTGCCAGCAGTTACGATGGGGAGACCCAGTACTTC.

The V and J genes are TRBV6-5 and TRBJ2-5, with a possible D match to TRBD2 (5 bases). Germline CDR1 MNHEY, CDR2 SVGAGI. The germline V and J ends were trimmed by 7 bases and 1 base, with 13 bases remaining between them. The CDR3 length is 14 residues. This CDR3 reads CASTKLGSQETQYF. The CDR3 bases are TGTGCCAGCACCAAACTGGGGAGCCAAGAGACCCAGTACTTC.

The chain has TRBV9 and TRBJ2-2, with 11 bases matching TRBD1. V gave up 3 bases and J gave up 7 bases; unmatched junction bases: 5. CDR3 size: 15 residues. The V gene's germline CDR1 is SGDLS and CDR2 YYNGEE. CDR3 in DNA: TGTGCCAGCAGCGCGGACAGGGGGCAGATCGGGGAGCTGTTTTTT. It specifies CASSADRGQIGELFF.

The V call is TRBV19, the J call TRBJ1-5; tentative D call: TRBD1 (6 bases). V lost 10 bases and J lost 11, with 18 bases in between. The CDR3 has 12 amino acids. From germline, CDR1 is LNHDA and CDR2 SQIVND (reference sequence). CDR3 DNA sequence: TGTGCCACAACAGGGCGTTCTAAGGCCCAGCATTTT. It yields the protein CATTGRSKAQHF.

The chain is built from TRBV7-2 and TRBJ2-7; 12 bases map to TRBD2. The CDR3 covers 16 residues. The V and J ends lost 0 bases and 3 bases, in that order; junction bases with no gene match: 3. Germline values: CDR1 SGHTA, CDR2 FQGNSA. The CDR3, as DNA: TGTGCCAGCAGCTTAGCCCGACTAGCGGGAGTCTACGAGCAGTACTTC. It encodes CASSLARLAGVYEQYF.

This clone was seen a single time. One end of the junction does not line up with germline, which may come from a read error. V usage is TRBV6-1 and J usage is TRBJ2-7; D is ambiguous. The germline V gene has CDR1 MNHNS and CDR2 SASEGT. This CDR3 spans 14 amino acids. CDR3 residues: CASREGILTYEQYF. The DNA of the CDR3 is TGTGCCAGCAGGGAAGGAATTTTGACTTACGAGCAGTACTTC.

The chain has TRBV18 and TRBJ2-1; the D is unclear. The CDR3 sequence is 14 residues long. Trimming pared 1 base from V and 4 bases from J, leaving 8 bases between. The germline CDR1 and CDR2 sequences are KGHSH and LQKENI. The DNA of the CDR3 is TGTGCCAGCTCACCACTGGTCCAGTACAATGAGCAGTTCTTC. Amino acid sequence: CASSPLVQYNEQFF.

The V and J genes are TRBV6-4 and TRBJ1-6; tentatively, D is TRBD1 (5 bases). Deletions cut 6 bases from V and 8 bases from J, with 14 bases between. The CDR3 is 14 residues long. Germline values: CDR1 MRHNA, CDR2 SNTAGT. The CDR3 bases are TGTGCCAGCAGCAGGGAGTTGATGGATTCACCCCTCCACTTT. Its protein is CASSRELMDSPLHF.

Written as DNA, the CDR3 is TGTGCCAGCAGCCTCCGGGACAGGGGGCGAATCACAGATACGCAGTATTTT. Protein: CASSLRDRGRITDTQYF. This chain joins TRBV5-5 and TRBJ2-3, with TRBD1 matching 12 bases. The CDR3 has 17 amino acids. The germline gives CDR1 SGHKS, CDR2 YYEKEE (reference sequence). The junction had 8 bases not matched to a gene; V was cut back by 4 bases and J by 2 bases.

V and J are TRBV7-2 and TRBJ2-1; D not certain. This CDR3 comprises 11 residues. Germline V gene data show CDR1 as SGHTA and CDR2 as FQGNSA. Between the trimmed V and J ends, which lost 2 bases and 6 bases, there was a span of 2 bases. DNA of the CDR3: TGTGCCAGCAGCTTATCCAATGAGCAGTTCTTC. Translation gives CASSLSNEQFF. Using reference TRBV7-2 and TRBJ2-1 for the parts outside the CDR3, the full variable domain is GAGVSQSPSNKVTEKGKDVELRCDPISGHTALYWYRQSLGQGLEFLIYFQGNSAPDKSGLPSDRFSAERTGGSVSTLTIQRTQQEDSAVYLCASSLSNEQFFGPGTRLTVL.

This clone was found once. The chain combines TRBV25-1 with TRBJ2-1, with TRBD2 identical over 9 bases. Trimming at V came to 2 bases and at J to 0 bases, leaving 8 bases not matched to a gene. The germline V gene has CDR1 MGHDK and CDR2 SYGVNS. This CDR3 is 18 amino acids long. CDR3 in DNA: TGTGCCAGCAGTGAAACTCGGACTAGCGTTAGCTCCTACAATGAGCAGTTCTTC. Its protein is CASSETRTSVSSYNEQFF.

J is TRBJ1-2 and V is TRBV28; tentatively, D is TRBD1 (5 bases). Trimming cost V 3 bases and J 1 base, with 12 bases left between them. CDR1 is MDHEN and CDR2 is SYDVKM in the germline V gene. This CDR3 region has 15 residues. DNA of the CDR3: TGTGCCAGCAGTTTGAGGGGACCAATTAACTATGGCTACACCTTC. It specifies CASSLRGPINYGYTF.

This clone was picked up a small number of times. V usage is TRBV25-1 and J usage is TRBJ2-4; no firm D call. Trimming removed 7 bases at V and 1 base at J, with 2 bases between. Germline assignment: CDR1 MGHDK and CDR2 SYGVNS. The CDR3 contains 11 residues. CDR3 nucleotide sequence: TGTGCCAGCACGGCCAAAAACATTCAGTACTTC. This translates into CASTAKNIQYF.

The chain is built from TRBV7-2 and TRBJ2-1; D uncertain. The CDR3 loop spans 14 amino acids. The ends were cut back, 1 base at V and 9 bases at J, with 13 bases in the middle. Looked up from germline, CDR1 is SGHTA and CDR2 is FQGNSA. The CDR3 bases are TGTGCCAGCAGCTTAGGGTTAAGCGTTAGTGAGCAGTTCTTC. Its translation is CASSLGLSVSEQFF.

This chain connects TRBV28 to TRBJ1-1; D remains ambiguous. V lost 7 bases to trimming and J lost 1 base, with 10 bases between them. This CDR3 has 13 amino acids. In germline, CDR1 is MDHEN, CDR2 SYDVKM. CDR3 DNA sequence: TGTGCCAGCACCGACCCCGGGAACACTGAAGCTTTCTTT. This sequence encodes CASTDPGNTEAFF.

The rearrangement joins TRBV11-2 to TRBJ2-7; D remains unclear. The CDR3 runs 14 residues. From germline, CDR1 is SGHAT and CDR2 FQNNGV. V dropped 0 bases and J dropped 0 bases, with 6 bases sitting between them. Here the CDR3 reads CASSLEPSSYEQYF. The DNA of the CDR3 is TGTGCCAGCAGCTTAGAACCCAGCTCCTACGAGCAGTACTTC.

V usage is TRBV6-1 and J usage is TRBJ2-7; no clear D. The CDR3 totals 12 residues. V was shortened by 0 bases and J by 9 bases, with 9 bases between the two germline ends. Germline values: CDR1 MNHNS, CDR2 SASEGT. Here the CDR3 reads CASSEAHLGQYF. The CDR3, as DNA: TGTGCCAGCAGTGAAGCGCACTTAGGGCAGTACTTC.

The gene calls are TRBV7-6 and TRBJ2-2; D is unresolved. V was pared by 10 bases and J by 6 bases, with 12 bases between. The CDR3 consists of 12 residues. Germline-derived CDR1 and CDR2 are SGHVS and FNYEAQ. Here the CDR3 DNA reads TGTGCCACCTCGAGTGGAGCCGGGGAGCTGTTTTTT. Amino acids: CATSSGAGELFF.

The genes are TRBV5-1 and TRBJ2-1; TRBD2 agrees at 13 bases. V was clipped by 7 bases and J by 7 bases; unmatched bases: 5. The CDR3 runs to 14 residues. The germline V gene encodes CDR1 SGHRS and CDR2 YFSETQ. In DNA form, the CDR3 reads TGCGCCAGCTTACGGACTAGCGGGAGTAATGAGCAGTTCTTC. It encodes CASLRTSGSNEQFF.

The rearrangement joins TRBV5-4 to TRBJ2-3, with D hard to call. This CDR3 has 13 amino acids. CDR1 and CDR2 from the germline V gene are SGHNT and YYREEE (reference sequence). V gave up 4 bases and J gave up 1 base, with 7 bases separating them. Here the CDR3 DNA reads TGTGCCAGCAGCCCTTTGGGCACAGATACGCAGTATTTT. Protein product: CASSPLGTDTQYF.

V is TRBV6-5 and J is TRBJ1-2; no clear D. The CDR3 totals 14 residues. The V end lost 0 bases, the J end lost 7 bases, and 12 bases lay between the germline ends. Germline V gene data show CDR1 as MNHEY and CDR2 as SVGAGI. DNA of the CDR3: TGTGCCAGCAGTTACTCGGCAGCCCTGGGTGGCTACACCTTC. This encodes CASSYSAALGGYTF.

The chain employs TRBV7-2 and TRBJ2-1, with 7 bases that match TRBD2. This CDR3 contains 15 residues. The germline V gene has CDR1 SGHTA and CDR2 FQGNSA. With V trimmed by 1 base and J by 5 bases, 5 bases remained unmatched. DNA of the CDR3: TGTGCCAGCAGCTTAGGCGGGAGAGTCGACAATGAGCAGTTCTTC. It is translated as CASSLGGRVDNEQFF.